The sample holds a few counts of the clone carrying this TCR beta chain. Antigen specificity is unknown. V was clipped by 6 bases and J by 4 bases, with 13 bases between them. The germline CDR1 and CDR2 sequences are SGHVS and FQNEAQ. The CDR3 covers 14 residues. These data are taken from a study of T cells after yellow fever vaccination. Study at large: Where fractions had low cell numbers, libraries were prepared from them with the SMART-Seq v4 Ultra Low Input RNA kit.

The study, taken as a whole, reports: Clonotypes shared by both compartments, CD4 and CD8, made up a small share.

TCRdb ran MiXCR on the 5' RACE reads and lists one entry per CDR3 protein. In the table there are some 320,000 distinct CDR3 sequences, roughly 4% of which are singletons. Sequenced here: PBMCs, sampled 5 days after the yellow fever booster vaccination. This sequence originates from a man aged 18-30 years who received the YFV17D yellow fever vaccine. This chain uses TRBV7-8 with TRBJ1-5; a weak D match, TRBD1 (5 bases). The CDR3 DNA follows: TGTGCCAGCAGGTGGGGGACCTCAAATCAGCCCCAGCATTTT. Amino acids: CASRWGTSNQPQHF. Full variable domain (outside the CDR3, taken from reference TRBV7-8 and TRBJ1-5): GAGVSQSPRYKVAKRGQDVALRCDPISGHVSLFWYQQALGQGPEFLTYFQNEAQLDKSGLPSDRFFAERPEGSVSTLKIQRTQQEDSAVYLCASRWGTSNQPQHFGDGTRLSIL.